This T cell receptor beta chain stems from a study of metastatic and nonmetastatic thyroid tumors. Study background: Where malignant and benign thyroid patients were concerned, repertoires were compared across blood and tumor or nodule tissue.

This clone counts as medium-sized. No antigen is known for it. Thyroid surgery took place with no prior treatment in any patient. Original analysis: Built for papillary thyroid cancer, a distant-metastasis classifier drew on CDR3 differences across clinicopathological groups. TCRdb re-clonotyped the PCR reads through MiXCR. These V and J calls rely on TCRdb rather than the paper's analysis. The sample lists around 8,000 clones, about 30% occurring once. The CDR3 is 16 amino acids. V gave up 4 bases and J gave up 6 bases; unmatched junction bases: 11. The germline gives CDR1 SGHRS, CDR2 YFSETQ. Overall study results and limits: Benign nodules reportedly had significantly lower TCR beta diversity than malignant thyroid tumors in blood and tumor.

The chain couples TRBV5-1 to TRBJ1-5; TRBD1 matches 9 bases. Sequenced sample: tumor tissue. This TCR was recovered from a female donor with papillary thyroid cancer or a benign thyroid nodule (not recorded which). Some clones in this sample may be carry-over from other donors' samples. CDR3 loop: CASSPLETGGVQPQHF. The CDR3 DNA reads TGCGCCAGCAGCCCCCTTGAGACAGGGGGAGTTCAGCCCCAGCATTTT.